This T cell receptor beta chain is from a study of vaccination and CD4 T cells after COVID-19. Cultured CD4+ T-cell DNA underwent Oncomine TCR Beta short-read sequencing. Each CDR3 protein is one row after TCRdb ran MiXCR on the PCR reads. The data hold approximately 21,000 distinct CDR3 sequences, with 44% observed a single time. Treatment denoted: roughly 10-day PBMC culture with coronavirus spike peptide pools or control peptides (ViraFEST assay). Culture of about 1.8 million PBMCs per well took place with around 10 IU/ml IL-2 and 8.5 to 10 ug/ml peptide pools. Germline V gene data show CDR1 as MDHEN and CDR2 as SYDVKM. The CDR3 is 14 amino acids. V lost 4 bases to trimming and J lost 3 bases; unmatched junction nucleotides: 5. Points on this clonotype: Its antigen is not identified.

The origin of this receptor is a human donor who had recovered from COVID-19. V is TRBV28 and J is TRBJ2-7, with TRBD1 matching 8 bases. The specimen was CD4+ T cells from blood, cultured in vitro, collected before SARS-CoV-2 vaccination. The CDR3 sequence is CASSSADRGYEQYF. The CDR3 DNA sequence: TGTGCCAGCAGTTCCGCTGACAGGGGCTACGAGCAGTACTTC.